The 14 T cell receptor beta chains presented below share a single source sample, sequenced in a study of cytomegalovirus exposure and HLA in healthy donors. PCR amplification relied on 60 Vbeta primers (plus 13 Jbeta primers). Method: immunoSEQ multiplex PCR; TCRdb's copy keeps in-frame clones and lacks some. The sample has approximately 100,000 clones, over 65% seen once. Source material: PBMCs. The receptor set was obtained from a female donor in good health and CMV-seropositive.

V is TRBV30 and J is TRBJ1-1, with D hard to call. Germline V gene lookup returns CDR1 GTSNPN and CDR2 SVGIG (reference sequence). V was cut by 1 base and J by 0 bases, with 15 bases left in between. This CDR3 region has 16 residues. This CDR3 is CAWSAPLRRLNTEAFF. The CDR3 DNA is TGTGCCTGGAGTGCACCCCTAAGGAGATTGAACACTGAAGCTTTCTTT.

The V gene is TRBV11-2, the J gene TRBJ1-4, with no clear D. Germline values: CDR1 SGHAT, CDR2 FQNNGV. Trimming left V 5 bases short and J 8 bases short, with 18 bases between. The CDR3 sequence is 15 residues long. DNA for the CDR3: TGTGCCAGCAGCCAAAATCCGGTGAGGATAGAAAAACTGTTTTTT. As protein: CASSQNPVRIEKLFF.

As to this clone: One junction end disagrees with the germline gene, perhaps due to a read error. The chain is built from TRBV4-3 and TRBJ2-7; D is ambiguous. The germline gives CDR1 LGHNA, CDR2 YSLEER. The CDR3 has 13 residues. CDR3 sequence (DNA): TGCGCCAGCAGCCAAGAAATTTCCTACCAGCAGTACTTC. Translation gives CASSQEISYQQYF.

The J gene is TRBJ2-5, the V gene TRBV29-1; D may be TRBD1 (6 bases). Per germline, CDR1 SQVTM and CDR2 ANQGSEA. This CDR3 region has 12 residues. The ends were cut back, 4 bases at V and 1 base at J, with 7 bases in the middle. The CDR3 sequence is CSVGQAQETQYF. CDR3 DNA sequence: TGCAGCGTTGGACAGGCCCAAGAGACCCAGTACTTC.

This rearrangement joins TRBV18 to TRBJ1-5; the D gene is possibly TRBD1 (5 bases). The CDR3 consists of 15 residues. Germline V gives CDR1 KGHSH, CDR2 LQKENI. V lost 4 bases and J 5 bases, leaving 15 bases between the germline ends. The CDR3 DNA follows: TGTGCCAGCTCACTAAGCGGGGGGAGGCATCAGCCCCAGCATTTT. Its protein product is CASSLSGGRHQPQHF.

This clone was counted once. This chain uses TRBV7-9 with TRBJ2-7; D remains unclear. The CDR3 totals 11 residues. Per germline, CDR1 SEHNR and CDR2 FQNEAQ (reference sequence). V lost 5 bases and J 3 bases, leaving 5 bases between the germline ends. For the CDR3, the DNA is TGTGCCAGCAGCGAGTTCTACGAGCAGTACTTC. Residues: CASSEFYEQYF.

This clone has just one count. This chain connects TRBV27 to TRBJ2-3; 7 nucleotides align to TRBD2. The CDR3 covers 15 residues. V was clipped by 5 bases and J by 2 bases; unmatched bases: 7. Germline CDR1 and CDR2: MNHEY and SMNVEV (reference sequence). The CDR3, as DNA: TGTGCCAGCAGTCGCCAACTAGCGTTCACAGATACGCAGTATTTT. Translation: CASSRQLAFTDTQYF.

The rearrangement joins TRBV10-3 to TRBJ1-1; D gene unclear. Germline V lookup: CDR1 ENHRY, CDR2 SYGVKD. V lost 5 bases and J 1 base, leaving 14 bases between the germline ends. The length of the CDR3 is 15 residues. CDR3 amino acids: CAISPSPGGNTEAFF. The CDR3 region has the DNA TGTGCCATCAGTCCTTCCCCGGGAGGGAACACTGAAGCTTTCTTT.

The chain uses TRBV4-3 and TRBJ2-3; TRBD2 aligns across 13 bases. CDR3 length: 17 amino acids. Looked up from germline, CDR1 is LGHNA and CDR2 is YSLEER. V lost 1 base, J lost 6 bases, and 7 bases stayed unmatched. In nucleotides, the CDR3 is TGCGCCAGCAGCCAAGCCCGATCACTAGCGGGGGGGGATACGCAGTATTTT. It translates to CASSQARSLAGGDTQYF.

The chain joins TRBV10-3 to TRBJ2-6; 8 positions match TRBD2. J gave up 1 base and V 3 bases, and 11 bases lay outside the gene matches. CDR3 length: 19 amino acids. From germline, CDR1 is ENHRY and CDR2 SYGVKD. The CDR3 bases are TGTGCCATCAGTGACGGGCGGAGTAGCGGGATTTCTGGGGCCAACGTCCTGACTTTC. It yields the protein CAISDGRSSGISGANVLTF.

The genes are TRBV6-5 and TRBJ1-2; D is unclear. The CDR3 has 13 amino acids. Germline CDR1 and CDR2: MNHEY and SVGAGI. The V gene lost 3 bases and the J gene lost 2 bases, with 7 bases spanning the gap. In DNA form, the CDR3 reads TGTGCCAGCAGTTATAGCAACAACTATGGCTACACCTTC. As protein: CASSYSNNYGYTF.

This clone was picked up a small number of times. The V call is TRBV6-5, the J call TRBJ2-6; D might be TRBD2 (5 bases). V lost 2 bases and J lost 0, with 8 bases in between. Germline CDR1 MNHEY, CDR2 SVGAGI. The CDR3 covers 16 residues. The CDR3: CASSYPRGSGANVLTF. CDR3 bases: TGTGCCAGCAGTTACCCTCGGGGCTCTGGGGCCAACGTCCTGACTTTC.

The J gene is TRBJ1-2, the V gene TRBV19; D is unclear. Germline V gives CDR1 LNHDA, CDR2 SQIVND (reference sequence). CDR3 length equals 13 residues. Deletions cut 5 bases from V and 2 bases from J, with 9 bases between. The CDR3 coding sequence is TGTGCCAGTAGTCGAGGGTTCAACTATGGCTACACCTTC. Amino acid sequence: CASSRGFNYGYTF.

The chain links TRBV5-1 to TRBJ2-5; D is unclear. Germline V gene lookup returns CDR1 SGHRS and CDR2 YFSETQ. Trimming shortened V by 4 bases and J by 1 base, and 11 bases separated the two germline ends. The CDR3 sequence is 14 residues long. The CDR3 protein is CASSPSGGQETQYF. CDR3 in DNA: TGCGCCAGCAGCCCCTCCGGCGGCCAAGAGACCCAGTACTTC.